The text below deals with one T cell receptor beta chain. These data are taken from a study of blood T cells in healthy people across ages. Next came a second PCR, run for roughly 7 to 12 cycles, which used a sample-barcoded 5' primer along with a J-beta primer mix. TCRdb fed the 5' RACE reads into MiXCR, producing one record per CDR3 protein. The sample includes 750,000 to 850,000 distinct CDR3 sequences, just under 25% of them seen just once. Researchers isolated at least 6 million PBMCs per sample. V lost 1 base, J lost 6 bases, and 10 bases lay in between. The CDR3 spans 14 residues. Germline V lookup: CDR1 SGHTA, CDR2 FQGNSA. These data were likewise used in another study, on T cells of mothers and their children. That source notes: The second PCR's M1S primer added sample barcodes and 2-4 random nucleotides.

The specimen was blood. The TCR was taken from a boy aged 10-17 years in good health. V is TRBV7-2 and J is TRBJ1-5; D is possibly TRBD1 (6 bases). The DNA of the CDR3 is TGTGCCAGCAGCTTAGACAGGGAGGGTCAGCCCCAGCATTTT. As protein: CASSLDREGQPQHF.